Presented here are 6 T cell receptor beta chains from one specimen sequenced in a study of Graves' ophthalmopathy and Graves' hyperthyroidism. Amplified material comprised TCR beta CDR3 regions derived from RNA transcripts. RT-PCR with HTBI primers came first, then second-round multiplex PCR. TCRdb reprocessed the multiplex PCR reads via MiXCR and lists one record per CDR3 protein. The top ten hold about 1.6% of the sample, which has a few hundred thousand distinct CDR3 sequences, 18% seen once. Sequenced sample: peripheral blood. All receptors derive from a woman aged 18-30 years with Graves' ophthalmopathy.

This clonotype was picked up many times. The rearrangement joins TRBV11-2 to TRBJ2-2; 10 bases align to TRBD2. CDR1 is SGHAT, CDR2 FQNNGV, per germline. The CDR3 spans 18 residues. V dropped 0 bases and J dropped 4; count of bases not matched to a gene: 8. CDR3 region: CASSLEPAGGPGTGELFF. CDR3 coding DNA: TGTGCCAGCAGCTTAGAGCCAGCGGGGGGGCCGGGCACCGGGGAGCTGTTTTTT.

Ten or more counts support this clonotype. The chain employs TRBV7-2 and TRBJ2-5, with D possibly TRBD2 on 6 matching bases. Germline assignment: CDR1 SGHTA and CDR2 FQGNSA. The V gene lost 3 bases and the J gene lost 7 bases, with 15 bases spanning the gap. The CDR3 contains 14 residues. The CDR3 sequence: CASSFTLAGGTQYF. In nucleotides, the CDR3 is TGTGCCAGCAGCTTTACCCTAGCCGGGGGGACCCAGTACTTC.

This clonotype came up many times. The CDR3 here is CASSQERASSYEQYF. In DNA form, the CDR3 reads TGCGCCAGCAGCCAAGAACGCGCCAGCTCCTACGAGCAGTACTTC. The gene calls are TRBV4-1 and TRBJ2-7; D gene unclear. Germline V gives CDR1 MGHRA, CDR2 YSYEKL. V was trimmed by 0 bases and J by 0 bases, leaving 9 bases between them. CDR3 length: 15 amino acids.

This clonotype has just one count. The chain employs TRBV6-2 or TRBV6-3 and TRBJ2-7, with D uncertain. CDR1 and CDR2 (germline): MNHEY, SVGEGT. The CDR3 has 14 amino acids. The V end lost 2 bases, the J end lost 1 base, and 9 bases lay between the germline ends. The CDR3 DNA reads as TGTGCCAGCAGTTACGGTCAGACATCCTACGAGCAGTACTTC. Translation gives CASSYGQTSYEQYF.

This clonotype was detected ten times or more. The chain carries TRBV11-1 and TRBJ2-7; no clear D. The CDR3 length is 14 residues. V was pared by 5 bases and J by 0 bases, with 11 bases between. Germline V lookup: CDR1 SGHAT, CDR2 FQDESV (reference sequence). The CDR3 spells CASSHRTFSYEQYF. CDR3 sequence (DNA): TGTGCCAGCAGCCACCGGACCTTCTCCTACGAGCAGTACTTC.

This clonotype was recorded many times. This chain connects TRBV12-3 or TRBV12-4 to TRBJ2-5; 7 nucleotides line up with TRBD1. V trimming: 6 bases; J trimming: 5 bases; junction bases outside the gene matches: 9. CDR3 length: 14 amino acids. DNA for the CDR3: TGTGCCAGCAGCCACACTGGGACAGATGAGACCCAGTACTTC. Translated: CASSHTGTDETQYF.